This T cell receptor (beta chain) derives from a study of cytomegalovirus exposure and HLA in healthy donors. Study-wide results and limits: Most TCRs appeared rarely, but some public TCRs recurred in many donors.

The CDR3 totals 15 residues. V gave up 1 base and J gave up 7 bases; unmatched junction bases: 6. Germline values: CDR1 SGHDN, CDR2 FVKESK. Generated by immunoSEQ multiplex PCR, the TCRdb table keeps only in-frame clones and is missing some. Of 150,000 or so clones listed, about 82% are singletons. As concerns this clone: No antigen is known for it.

The sequence came from a human donor in good health. Sequencing was carried out using PBMCs. V and J are TRBV14 and TRBJ1-2; TRBD1 agrees at 10 bases. As DNA, the CDR3 is TGTGCCAGCAGCCAAGTCAGACAGGGGGCGAGTGGCTACACCTTC. Amino acid sequence: CASSQVRQGASGYTF.